This T cell receptor beta chain is from a study of cytomegalovirus exposure and HLA in healthy donors. The PCR contained 60 Vbeta and 13 Jbeta primers. Data came from immunoSEQ multiplex PCR; TCRdb stores just in-frame clones and leaves some out. This sample yields 130,000 to 150,000 clones, of which more than 70% are seen a single time; roughly 1.8% belongs to the top ten. A remark on this clone: Other DNA sequences of this sample code for an identical CDR3.

Source material: PBMCs. The TCR comes from a woman in her thirties or forties in good health and CMV-seronegative.

CDR3 nucleotide sequence: TGTGCCAGCAGCTTGCAAGGGGCAGGAAACACCATATATTTT. It codes for CASSLQGAGNTIYF. The chain uses TRBV5-4 and TRBJ1-3; possible D gene TRBD1, 5 bases. CDR1 SGHNT and CDR2 YYREEE come from the germline V gene (reference sequence). V gave up 1 base and J gave up 4 bases, with 9 bases separating them. The CDR3 covers 14 residues.